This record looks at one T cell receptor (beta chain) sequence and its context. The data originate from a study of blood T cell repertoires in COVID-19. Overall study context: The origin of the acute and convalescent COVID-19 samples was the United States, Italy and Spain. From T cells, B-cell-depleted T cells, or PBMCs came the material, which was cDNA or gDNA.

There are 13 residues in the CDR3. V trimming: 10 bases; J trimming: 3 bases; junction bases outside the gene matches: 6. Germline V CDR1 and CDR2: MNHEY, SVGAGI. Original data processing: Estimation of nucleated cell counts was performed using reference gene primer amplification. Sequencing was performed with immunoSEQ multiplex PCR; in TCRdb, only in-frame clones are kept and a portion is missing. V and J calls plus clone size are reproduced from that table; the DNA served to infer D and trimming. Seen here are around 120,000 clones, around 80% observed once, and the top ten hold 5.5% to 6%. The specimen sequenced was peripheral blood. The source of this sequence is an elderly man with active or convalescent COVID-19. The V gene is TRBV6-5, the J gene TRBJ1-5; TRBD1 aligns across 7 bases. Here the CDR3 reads CATRDRVNQPQHF. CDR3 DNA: TGTGCCACTCGGGACAGAGTCAATCAGCCCCAGCATTTT.